Below, 8 T cell receptor beta chains from the same sample are listed, as sequenced in a study of blood T cell repertoires in COVID-19. Only in-frame clones appear in the TCRdb table, and some are missing; sequencing was by immunoSEQ multiplex PCR. The sample gives over 200,000 clones, around nine tenths of which show up once; 2.5% to 3.5% is in the top ten. Sequencing was performed on peripheral blood. The receptors shown here come from a woman aged 55-69 years with acute or convalescent COVID-19.

The gene calls are TRBV6-5 and TRBJ1-2; no clear D. The CDR3 contains 13 residues. Trimming removed 2 bases at V and 7 bases at J, with 11 bases between. CDR1 and CDR2 from the germline V gene are MNHEY and SVGAGI. This CDR3 is CASSYEGSGGYTF. CDR3 sequence (DNA): TGTGCCAGCAGTTACGAGGGCTCCGGTGGCTACACCTTC.

The V gene is TRBV5-1, the J gene TRBJ1-6; tentative D call: TRBD1 (5 bases). The CDR3 consists of 16 residues. Germline CDR1 and CDR2: SGHRS and YFSETQ. Trimming removed 2 bases at V and 6 bases at J, with 15 bases between. CDR3 in amino acids: CASSFTPSQGNSPLHF. The CDR3 DNA reads TGCGCCAGCAGCTTTACCCCCTCCCAGGGTAATTCACCCCTCCACTTT.

The chain employs TRBV19 and TRBJ1-2, with D maybe TRBD1 (5 bases). The CDR3 extends over 14 amino acids. Germline loops: CDR1 LNHDA, CDR2 SQIVND (reference sequence). V was clipped by 7 bases and J by 1 base, with 13 bases between them. The CDR3 region is CASTLRGFNYGYTF. CDR3 nucleotide sequence: TGTGCCAGTACCCTTCGGGGGTTTAACTATGGCTACACCTTC.

The rearrangement uses TRBV7-9 and TRBJ1-5; 9 bases map to TRBD1. This CDR3 contains 14 residues. Germline CDR1 SEHNR, CDR2 FQNEAQ (reference sequence). V gave up 5 bases and J gave up 3 bases; unmatched junction bases: 2. CDR3 region: CASSRTGVNQPQHF. In DNA, the CDR3 is TGTGCCAGCAGCCGGACAGGGGTCAATCAGCCCCAGCATTTT. The full variable domain, its missing parts supplied by reference TRBV7-9 and TRBJ1-5, is DTGVSQNPRHKITKRGQNVTFRCDPISEHNRLYWYRQTLGQGPEFLTYFQNEAQLEKSRLLSDRFSAERPKGSFSTLEIQRTEQGDSAMYLCASSRTGVNQPQHFGDGTRLSIL.

The CDR3 bases are TGTGCCAGCAGCTTAGAACCTGGGACTGGCGCTTTCTTT. Its protein product is CASSLEPGTGAFF. The chain joins TRBV11-2 to TRBJ1-1; maybe TRBD1 (5 bases). V lost 0 bases and J 11 bases, leaving 13 bases between the germline ends. The CDR3 loop spans 13 amino acids. CDR1 is SGHAT, CDR2 FQNNGV, per germline.

J is TRBJ2-5 and V is TRBV9, with TRBD2 as a possible D gene (5 bases). Germline V CDR1 and CDR2: SGDLS, YYNGEE. The CDR3 runs to 13 residues. Trimming stripped 3 bases from V and 7 bases from J, with 13 bases between. In nucleotides, the CDR3 is TGTGCCAGCAGCGCCCCGGGGAAGAGGACCCAGTACTTC. It is translated as CASSAPGKRTQYF.

The chain recombines TRBV5-1 with TRBJ1-1; maybe TRBD1 (5 bases). This CDR3 is built from 13 residues. Germline loops: CDR1 SGHRS, CDR2 YFSETQ. Trimming cost V 5 bases and J 4 bases, with 12 bases left between them. For the CDR3, the DNA is TGCGCCAGCAGGGTGGCGGGGGGCACTGAAGCTTTCTTT. Encoded protein: CASRVAGGTEAFF.

The chain joins TRBV6-5 to TRBJ2-5, with 9 bases fitting TRBD1. There are 15 residues in the CDR3. CDR1 and CDR2 (germline): MNHEY, SVGAGI. V was pared by 2 bases and J by 2 bases, with 3 bases of the junction left unmatched. DNA of the CDR3: TGTGCCAGCAGTTACGCAGGACAGGGGCAAGAGACCCAGTACTTC. Amino acids: CASSYAGQGQETQYF.